This T cell receptor beta chain was obtained from a study of T cells after yellow fever vaccination. TCRdb re-called the 5' RACE reads with MiXCR, one entry per CDR3 protein. Of approximately 550,000 distinct CDR3 sequences listed, about 14% are singletons. Study outcomes and limitations: Post-booster samples contained most primary-vaccination clones (around 96% CD4, around 88% CD8).

Comments on this clonotype: What it recognizes is unknown.

The CDR3 covers 17 residues. Looked up from germline, CDR1 is SGHKS and CDR2 is YYEKEE (reference sequence). Trimming left V 0 bases short and J 1 base short, with 14 bases between. Sequencing was performed on PBMCs, taken on the day of the yellow fever booster vaccination. The origin of this receptor is a man aged 30 to 45 who received the YFV17D yellow fever vaccine. This chain uses TRBV5-5 with TRBJ1-3; D not resolved. CDR3 sequence (DNA): TGTGCCAGCAGCTTGGTGGAGACACGGGCATCTGGAAACACCATATATTTT. Amino acids: CASSLVETRASGNTIYF. The variable domain in full, with the rest retrieved from reference TRBV5-5 and TRBJ1-3, is DAGVTQSPTHLIKTRGQQVTLRCSPISGHKSVSWYQQVLGQGPQFIFQYYEKEERGRGNFPDRFSARQFPNYSSELNVNALLLGDSALYLCASSLVETRASGNTIYFGEGSWLTVV.